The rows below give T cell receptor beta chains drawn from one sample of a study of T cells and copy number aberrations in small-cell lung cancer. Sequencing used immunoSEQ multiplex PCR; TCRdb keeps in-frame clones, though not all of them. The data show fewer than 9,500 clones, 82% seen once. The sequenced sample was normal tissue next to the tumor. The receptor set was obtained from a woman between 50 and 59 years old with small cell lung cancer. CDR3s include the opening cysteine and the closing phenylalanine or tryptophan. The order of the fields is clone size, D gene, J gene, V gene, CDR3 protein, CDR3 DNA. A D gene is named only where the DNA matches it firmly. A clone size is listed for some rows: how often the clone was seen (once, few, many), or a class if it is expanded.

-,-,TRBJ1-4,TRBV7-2,CASSLSTGGNEKLFF,TGTGCCAGCAGCTTATCAACAGGCGGAAATGAAAAACTGTTTTTT
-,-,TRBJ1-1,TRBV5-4,CASSSTLQHEVFF,TGTGCCAGCAGCTCCACCCTACAGCATGAAGTTTTCTTT
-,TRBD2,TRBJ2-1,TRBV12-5,CASGLVLAGEQFF,TGTGCTAGTGGTTTGGTTCTAGCGGGCGAGCAGTTCTTC
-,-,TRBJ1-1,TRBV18,CASSPGTGRGTEAFF,TGTGCCAGCTCACCCGGGACGGGTAGGGGAACTGAAGCTTTCTTT
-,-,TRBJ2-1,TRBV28,CASSRGNEQFF,TGTGCCAGCAGCCGTGGGAATGAGCAGTTCTTC
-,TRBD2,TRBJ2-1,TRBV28,CASRATGLVYNEQFF,TGTGCCAGCAGGGCTACGGGACTAGTATACAATGAGCAGTTCTTC
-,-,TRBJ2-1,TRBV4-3,CASSQTRVEVAYNEQFF,TGCGCCAGCAGCCAAACCCGCGTGGAGGTAGCCTACAATGAGCAGTTCTTC
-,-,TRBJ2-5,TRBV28,CASSTPGLGETQYF,TGTGCCAGCTCGACCCCAGGACTGGGAGAGACCCAGTACTTC
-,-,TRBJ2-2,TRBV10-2,CASRQSNTGELFF,TGCGCCAGCAGGCAATCAAACACCGGGGAGCTGTTTTTT
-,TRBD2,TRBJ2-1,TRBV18,CASSPPVGGPYNEQFF,TGTGCCAGCTCACCCCCAGTGGGAGGGCCCTACAATGAGCAGTTCTTC
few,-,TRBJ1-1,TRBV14,CASSQDLVREAFF,TGTGCCAGCAGCCAAGATCTCGTGAGGGAAGCTTTCTTT
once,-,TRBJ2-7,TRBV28,CASRGTESYEQYF,TGTGCCAGCAGAGGGACGGAATCCTACGAGCAGTACTTC
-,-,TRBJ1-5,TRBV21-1,CASSYSQPQHF,TGTGCCAGCAGCTACTCTCAGCCCCAGCATTTT
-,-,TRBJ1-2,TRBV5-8,CASSLVPPAGGYTF,TGTGCCAGCAGCTTGGTGCCTCCCGCGGGTGGCTACACCTTC
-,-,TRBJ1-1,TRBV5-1,CASSYGWGTEAFF,TGCGCCAGCAGCTATGGTTGGGGCACTGAAGCTTTCTTT
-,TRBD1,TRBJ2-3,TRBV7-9,CASSYGTGADTQYF,TGTGCCAGCAGCTATGGGACAGGTGCAGATACGCAGTATTTT
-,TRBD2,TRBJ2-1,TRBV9,CASSVNSRTSGSLNEQFF,TGTGCCAGCAGCGTCAACTCTCGGACTAGCGGGAGTCTAAATGAGCAGTTCTTC
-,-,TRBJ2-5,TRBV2,CASSEVVGETQYF,TGTGCCAGCAGTGAAGTAGTGGGGGAGACCCAGTACTTC
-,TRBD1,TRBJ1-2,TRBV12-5,CASGRTGVYGYTF,TGTGCTAGTGGTAGGACAGGGGTTTATGGCTACACCTTC
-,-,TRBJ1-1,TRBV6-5,CASSHNTEAFF,TGTGCCAGCAGTCACAACACTGAAGCTTTCTTT
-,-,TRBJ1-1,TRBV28,CASSLRARPAAFF,TGTGCCAGCAGTTTAAGGGCCAGGCCGGCGGCTTTCTTT
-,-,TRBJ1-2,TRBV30,CAWSVTGHGYTF,TGTGCCTGGAGTGTAACGGGACATGGCTACACCTTC
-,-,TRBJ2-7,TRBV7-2,CASSLGSGWEQYF,TGTGCTAGCAGCTTAGGTTCTGGATGGGAGCAGTACTTC
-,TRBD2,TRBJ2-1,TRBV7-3,CASSWTSGRANNEQFF,TGTGCCAGCAGCTGGACTAGCGGGAGGGCCAACAATGAGCAGTTCTTC
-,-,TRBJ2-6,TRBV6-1,CASIQDLSGANVLTF,TGTGCCAGCATCCAGGACCTCTCTGGGGCCAACGTCCTGACTTTC
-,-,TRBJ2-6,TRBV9,CASSPGTLGANVLTF,TGTGCCAGCAGCCCAGGGACTCTTGGGGCCAACGTCCTGACTTTC
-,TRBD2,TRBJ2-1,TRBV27,CASSFLLAGGNNEQFF,TGTGCCAGCAGTTTTTTGCTAGCGGGAGGTAACAATGAGCAGTTCTTC
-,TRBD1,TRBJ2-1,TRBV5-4,CASSQGASEQFF,TGTGCCAGCAGCCAGGGGGCTAGTGAGCAGTTCTTC
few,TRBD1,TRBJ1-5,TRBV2,CASREGTGGGQPQHF,TGTGCCAGCAGGGAAGGGACAGGGGGAGGACAGCCCCAGCATTTT
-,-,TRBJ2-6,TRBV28,CASSSLRGANVLTF,TGTGCCAGCAGTTCCCTGCGCGGGGCCAACGTCCTGACTTTC
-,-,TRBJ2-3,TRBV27,CASSFQKSRRISTDTQYF,TGTGCCAGCAGTTTCCAAAAATCTCGACGGATTAGCACAGATACGCAGTATTTT
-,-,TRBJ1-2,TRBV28,CASSPGTGEFYGYTF,TGTGCCAGCAGTCCCGGGACGGGGGAATTCTATGGCTACACCTTC
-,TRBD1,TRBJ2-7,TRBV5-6,CASSPGRDRDDEQYF,TGTGCCAGCTCCCCTGGTAGGGACAGGGATGACGAGCAGTATTTC
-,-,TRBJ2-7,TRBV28,CASLGAVQEQYF,TGTGCCAGCCTCGGGGCAGTGCAAGAGCAGTACTTC
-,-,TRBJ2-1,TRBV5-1,CASSLGQGGDEQFF,TGCGCCAGCAGCTTGGGGCAGGGGGGCGATGAGCAGTTCTTC
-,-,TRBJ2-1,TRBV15,CATSRGTDQFF,TGTGCCACCAGCAGAGGGACAGATCAGTTCTTC
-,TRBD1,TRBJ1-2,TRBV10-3,CAISEGQGGYTF,TGTGCCATCAGTGAGGGACAGGGCGGCTACACCTTC
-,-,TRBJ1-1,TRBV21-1,CASSNSGGANKNIEAFF,TGTGCCAGCAGCAATTCAGGGGGCGCGAATAAGAACATTGAAGCTTTCTTT
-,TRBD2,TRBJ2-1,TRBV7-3,CASSLTGLAVFNEQFF,TGTGCCAGCAGCTTAACTGGACTAGCAGTCTTCAATGAGCAGTTCTTC
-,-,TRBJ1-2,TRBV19,CASTELGPMNGYGYTF,TGTGCCAGTACCGAACTTGGCCCCATGAACGGCTATGGCTACACCTTC
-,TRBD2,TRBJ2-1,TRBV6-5,CASWASGSYNEQFF,TGTGCCAGCTGGGCTAGCGGGAGTTACAATGAGCAGTTCTTC
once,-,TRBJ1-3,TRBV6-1,CASSADGTSGNTIYF,TGTGCCAGCAGCGCCGACGGAACCTCTGGAAACACCATATATTTT
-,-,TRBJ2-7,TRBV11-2,CASSLGTSTTYEQYF,TGTGCCAGCAGCTTAGGGACGAGTACTACCTACGAGCAGTACTTC
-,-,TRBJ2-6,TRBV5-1,CASSPNGARVSSGANVLTF,TGCGCCAGCAGCCCCAACGGAGCCAGGGTTAGCTCTGGGGCCAACGTCCTGACTTTC
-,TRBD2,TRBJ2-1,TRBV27,CASSFLGTTNEQFF,TGTGCCAGCAGTTTTCTCGGGACTACAAATGAGCAGTTCTTC
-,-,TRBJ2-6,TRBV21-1,CASSETTGTGYGSGANVLTF,TGTGCCAGCAGCGAAACTACCGGGACAGGGTATGGCTCTGGGGCCAACGTCCTGACTTTC
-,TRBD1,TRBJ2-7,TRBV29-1,CSGRTGEGEQYF,TGCAGCGGAAGGACAGGGGAGGGGGAGCAGTACTTC
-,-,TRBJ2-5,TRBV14,CASSQGGVETQYF,TGTGCCAGCAGCCAAGGAGGGGTGGAGACCCAGTACTTC
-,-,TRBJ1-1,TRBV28,CASRVRRENTEAFF,TGTGCCAGCAGAGTCCGAAGGGAGAACACTGAAGCTTTCTTT
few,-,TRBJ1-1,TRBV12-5,CASGLVQGEAFF,TGTGCTAGTGGTTTGGTACAGGGTGAAGCTTTCTTT